The text below deals with one T cell receptor beta chain. Its antigen is currently not known. No base-level quality is on record; no much larger clone is a single base apart. A second Seattle source provided samples from volunteer blood donors who had recovered from COVID-19. Whole blood was collected in K2EDTA tubes by collaborating institutions according to the institutions' own protocols. For TCRbeta analysis, collaborator samples were shipped as frozen whole blood, as isolated PBMCs, or as DNA extracted from either sample type. The CDR1 and CDR2 encoded by the germline V gene are SGHAT and FQNNGV. Measured from the cysteine to the phenylalanine, the CDR3 is 18 residues long. Left in the record is the CDR3 DNA by itself, 54 bases read in frame from the first base. After removal of 2 bases from V and 1 base from J, the junction retains 9 bases not matched to a gene. TCRbeta CDR3 regions were amplified from genomic DNA using the immunoSEQ Assay, a bias-controlled multiplex PCR. The source study handled its data this way. Nucleated cell counts per sample were estimated from amplification of reference gene primers within the assay. To quantify the absolute abundance of each unique TCRbeta CDR3 rearrangement, sequence reads were collapsed and filtered. Productive Simpson clonality was computed per sample as the square root of Simpson's diversity index over productive rearrangements. TCRdb retrieved this table from immuneACCESS and kept in-frame rearrangements only. Not all clones are present; in checked studies, unresolved V genes account for under half, and no reason is known for the remainder. That table supplies the V and J calls and clone size; D and trimming were determined from the DNA. The sample records roughly 250,000 clones, more than 75% of which are singletons. The ten most abundant clones make up around 9.5% of the sample.

The sample comes from a study of blood T cell repertoires in COVID-19 (TCRdb year 2020). Concerning the study at large: The collaborator samples originated in the United States, Italy and Spain and spanned the acute and convalescent phases of COVID-19. The material from the prospective study consisted of cDNA or gDNA derived from T cells, B-cell-depleted T cells, or PBMCs. The dataset comprised deeply sampled blood TCRbeta repertoires from subjects exposed to, actively infected with, or recovered from COVID-19. A freely available public database, intended as a resource for researchers studying the immune response to SARS-CoV-2, is where the repertoires were released. Samples came from the ongoing ImmuneRACE study (first 160 participants) plus 1,254 subjects from 6 global collaborators. The sample metadata nearly always contained a de-identified subject ID, COVID-19 status, age in years and sex. Where available, HLA class I and class II types were obtained from metadata supplied by the sample provider rather than from assay-based typing.

Overall study outcomes, separate from this receptor: The amount of clinical and demographic metadata varied by source and participant and was provided uncurated.

Sequences were obtained from peripheral blood. The TCR comes from a man aged 35 to 55 who had recovered from COVID-19. This chain joins TRBV11-2 to TRBJ2-3, and TRBD2 aligns with 10 junction nucleotides. The CDR3: CASSLRGGTSERTDTQYF. The nucleotide sequence reads TGTGCCAGCAGCTTACGAGGCGGGACTAGCGAGCGCACAGATACGCAGTATTTT.